This TCR beta chain was retrieved from a study of regulatory T cells in long-lasting Graves disease. General observations from the study: Whereas roughly 1,000 public clonotypes were shared by new patients, persistent patients shared more, at some 2,500.

This CDR3 is 16 amino acids long. Germline CDR1 reads MGHRA; CDR2 reads YSYEKL. V lost 4 bases to trimming and J lost 2 bases; unmatched junction nucleotides: 7. In the case of this clonotype: What it recognizes is unknown.

Combining iRepertoire HTBI primers with Arm-PCR of CDR3 regions, the authors built TCR beta libraries. Each CDR3 protein gets one entry after TCRdb re-called the multiplex PCR reads with MiXCR. The data show roughly 520,000 distinct CDR3 sequences, with more than 10% seen just once and over 7% held by the top ten. Time point: newly diagnosed GD, antithyroid drugs for less than 3 months. TCR sequences were obtained from RNA taken from PBMCs. The same specimen was also included in a second study, on T cells in Graves' hyperthyroidism and ophthalmopathy. That study reports: Patients showing uncontrolled infection, other autoimmune disease, pregnancy or lactation were ineligible. The primer set for the first-round RT-PCR of the TCR CDR3 was HTBI.

V is TRBV4-1 and J is TRBJ2-1, with 8 bases identical to TRBD1. The sequence was obtained from a woman in her twenties or thirties with Graves disease. The material sequenced was peripheral blood mononuclear cells (PBMCs), taken at new diagnosis, from a patient treated with antithyroid drugs. The CDR3 DNA reads as TGCGCCAGCAGCCCAAACCCGACAGGGGCCTACAATGAGCAGTTCTTC. This gives the protein CASSPNPTGAYNEQFF.